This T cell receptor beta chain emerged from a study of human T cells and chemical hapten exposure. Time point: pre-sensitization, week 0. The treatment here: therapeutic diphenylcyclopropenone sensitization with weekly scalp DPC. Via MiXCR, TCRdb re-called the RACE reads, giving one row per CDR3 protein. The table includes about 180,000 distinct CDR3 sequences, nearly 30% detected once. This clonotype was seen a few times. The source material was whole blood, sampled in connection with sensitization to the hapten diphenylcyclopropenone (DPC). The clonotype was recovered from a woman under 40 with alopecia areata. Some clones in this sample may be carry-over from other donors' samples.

The CDR3 here is CASSSEDRAQETQYF. The CDR3 DNA follows: TGTGCCAGCAGTTCGGAGGACAGGGCACAAGAGACCCAGTACTTC. This chain uses TRBV6-5 with TRBJ2-5; 8 bases match TRBD1. Looked up from germline, CDR1 is MNHEY and CDR2 is SVGAGI. CDR3 length equals 15 residues. The V segment lost 4 bases and the J segment 2 bases; nucleotides outside the gene matches: 6.